This T cell receptor beta chain was captured in a study of T-cell memory formation after mild COVID-19. Across the study: TCR clusters largely stayed donor specific. Study findings and constraints: Researchers found some responding clones in pre-infection memory, a sign that cross-reactive memory joined. Most CD4+ clones that shrank were in CM and EM, while CD8+ ones turned up in EMRA.

CDR3 length: 12 amino acids. Germline assignment: CDR1 SGHDT and CDR2 YYEEEE. V was trimmed by 1 base and J by 12 bases, leaving 11 bases between them. Remarks on this clonotype: Its antigen remains unknown.

Researchers used 5'RACE with constant-segment primers to make TCR alpha and TCR beta cDNA libraries that carry sample barcodes and UMIs. Via MiXCR, TCRdb re-called the 5' RACE reads, giving one row per CDR3 protein. This sample has approximately 480,000 distinct CDR3 sequences; 15% to 20% occur once, and the top ten carry approximately 13%. The sequenced sample consisted of PBMCs or a T cell subset sorted from them (not recorded which). The chain links TRBV5-6 to TRBJ2-1; TRBD2 is a possible D gene (5 bases). This TCR was recovered from an adult woman who had mild COVID-19 (a few samples of this study predate the infection). Cell type and time point are not known. The CDR3 region is CASSLIGEGQFF. The CDR3 DNA reads TGTGCCAGCAGCTTGATAGGCGAGGGGCAGTTCTTC.